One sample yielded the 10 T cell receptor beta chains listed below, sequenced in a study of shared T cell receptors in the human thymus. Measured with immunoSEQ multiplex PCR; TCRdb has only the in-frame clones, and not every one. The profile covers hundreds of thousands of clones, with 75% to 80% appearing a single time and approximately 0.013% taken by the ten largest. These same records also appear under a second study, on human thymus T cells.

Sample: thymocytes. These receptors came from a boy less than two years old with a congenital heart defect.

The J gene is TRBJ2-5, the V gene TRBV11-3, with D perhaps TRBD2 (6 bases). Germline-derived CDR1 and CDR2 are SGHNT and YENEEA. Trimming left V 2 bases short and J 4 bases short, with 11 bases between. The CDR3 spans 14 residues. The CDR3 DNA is TGTGCCAGCAGCTTAAGACTAGAAGGAGAGACCCAGTACTTC. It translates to CASSLRLEGETQYF.

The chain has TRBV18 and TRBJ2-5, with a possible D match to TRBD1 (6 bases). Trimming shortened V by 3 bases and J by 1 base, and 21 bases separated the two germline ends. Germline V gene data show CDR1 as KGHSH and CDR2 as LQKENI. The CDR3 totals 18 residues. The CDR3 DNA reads TGTGCCAGCTCACCGGGGCAGGGGCCAGGTCGGGGCCAAGAGACCCAGTACTTC. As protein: CASSPGQGPGRGQETQYF.

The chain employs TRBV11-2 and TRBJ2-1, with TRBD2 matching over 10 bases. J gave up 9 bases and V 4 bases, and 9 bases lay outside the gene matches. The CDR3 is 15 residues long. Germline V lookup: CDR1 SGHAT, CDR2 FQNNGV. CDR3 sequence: CASSYGTSASREQFF. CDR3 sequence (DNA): TGTGCCAGCAGCTACGGGACTAGCGCCTCTCGTGAGCAGTTCTTC.

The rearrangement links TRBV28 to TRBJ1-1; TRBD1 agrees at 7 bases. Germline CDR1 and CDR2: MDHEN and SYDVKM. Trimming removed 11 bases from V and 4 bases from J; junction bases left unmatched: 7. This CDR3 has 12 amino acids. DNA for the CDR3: TGTGCCTCATTGACAGGGCTCACTGAAGCTTTCTTT. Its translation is CASLTGLTEAFF.

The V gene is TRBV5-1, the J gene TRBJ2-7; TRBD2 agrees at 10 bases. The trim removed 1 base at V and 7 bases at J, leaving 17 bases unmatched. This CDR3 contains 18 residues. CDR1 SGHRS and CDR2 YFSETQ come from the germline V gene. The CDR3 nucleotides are TGCGCCAGCAGCTTGTATAGGGGGCCGCTAGCGGGAGAAGGTGAGCAGTACTTC. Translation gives CASSLYRGPLAGEGEQYF.

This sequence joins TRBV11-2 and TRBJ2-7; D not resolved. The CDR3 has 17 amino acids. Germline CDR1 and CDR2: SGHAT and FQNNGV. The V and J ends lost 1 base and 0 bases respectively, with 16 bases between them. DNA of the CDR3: TGTGCCAGCAGCTTAGTCTTGGCGGAACTAAGCTCCTACGAGCAGTACTTC. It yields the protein CASSLVLAELSSYEQYF.

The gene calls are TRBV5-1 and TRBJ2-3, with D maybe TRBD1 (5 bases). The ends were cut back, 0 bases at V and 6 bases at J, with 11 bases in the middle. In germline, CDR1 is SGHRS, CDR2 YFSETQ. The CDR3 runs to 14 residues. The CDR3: CASSLVRARDTQYF. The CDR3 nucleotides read TGCGCCAGCAGCTTGGTCAGGGCCAGGGATACGCAGTATTTT.

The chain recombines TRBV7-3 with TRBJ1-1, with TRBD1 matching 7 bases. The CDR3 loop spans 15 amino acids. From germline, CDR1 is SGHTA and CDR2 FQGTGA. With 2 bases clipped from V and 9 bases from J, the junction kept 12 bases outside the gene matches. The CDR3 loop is CASSLGTDTFEQAFF. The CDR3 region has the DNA TGTGCCAGCAGCTTAGGGACAGACACTTTTGAACAAGCTTTCTTT.

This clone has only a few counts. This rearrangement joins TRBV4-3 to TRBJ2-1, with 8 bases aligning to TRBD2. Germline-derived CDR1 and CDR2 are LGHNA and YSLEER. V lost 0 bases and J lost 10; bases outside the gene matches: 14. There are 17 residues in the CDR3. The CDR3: CASSQEGAGGRLGEQFF. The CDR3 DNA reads TGCGCCAGCAGCCAAGAAGGTGCTGGCGGGAGGTTGGGCGAGCAGTTCTTC.

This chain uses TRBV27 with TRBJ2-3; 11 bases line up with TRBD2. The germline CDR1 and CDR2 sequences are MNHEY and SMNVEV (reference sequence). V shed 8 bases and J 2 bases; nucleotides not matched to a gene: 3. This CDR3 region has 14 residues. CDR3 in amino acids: CASGTSGYTDTQYF. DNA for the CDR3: TGTGCCAGCGGGACTAGCGGATACACAGATACGCAGTATTTT.